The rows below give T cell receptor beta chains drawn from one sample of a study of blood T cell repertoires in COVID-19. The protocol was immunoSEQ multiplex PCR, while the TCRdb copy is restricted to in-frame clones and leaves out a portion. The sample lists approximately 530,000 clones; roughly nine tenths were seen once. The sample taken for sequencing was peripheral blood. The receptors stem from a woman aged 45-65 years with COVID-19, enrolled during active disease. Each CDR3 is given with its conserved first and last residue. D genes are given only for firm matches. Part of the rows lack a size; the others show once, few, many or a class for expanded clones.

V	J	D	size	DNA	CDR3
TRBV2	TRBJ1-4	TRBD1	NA	TGTGCCAGCAAACAGGGGAGGGAAAAACTGTTTTTT	CASKQGREKLFF
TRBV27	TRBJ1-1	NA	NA	TGTGCCAGCAGTCCTACAGGGTACACTGAAGCTTTCTTT	CASSPTGYTEAFF
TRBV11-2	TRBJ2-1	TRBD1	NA	TGTGCCAGCAACTCGAGAGGGTCGGGACAGGGGGTAGATGAGCAGTTCTTC	CASNSRGSGQGVDEQFF
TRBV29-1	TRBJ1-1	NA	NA	TGCAGCGTTTGCTATGAGGAGGACACTGAAGCTTTCTTT	CSVCYEEDTEAFF
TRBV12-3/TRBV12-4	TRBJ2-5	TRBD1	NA	TGTGCCAGCAGTTTTAACAGGGGAGAGACCCAGTACTTC	CASSFNRGETQYF
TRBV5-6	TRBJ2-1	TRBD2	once	TGTGCCAGCGGACTAGCGGGGGGTGAGCAGTTCTTC	CASGLAGGEQFF
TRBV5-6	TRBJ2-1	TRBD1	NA	TGTGCCAGCAGCTTGCAAGGGGGCGGTGAGCAGTTCTTC	CASSLQGGGEQFF
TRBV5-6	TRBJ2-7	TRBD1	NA	TGTGCCAGCAACCAGGACAGGGTTGGATACGAGCAGTACTTC	CASNQDRVGYEQYF
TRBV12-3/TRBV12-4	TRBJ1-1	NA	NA	TGTGCCAGCAGTTTAGGACAGGCCACTGAAGCTTTCTTT	CASSLGQATEAFF
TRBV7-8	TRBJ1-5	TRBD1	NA	TGTGCCAGCAGCTTTGGACAGGGAGGCGGTCAGCCCCAGCATTTT	CASSFGQGGGQPQHF
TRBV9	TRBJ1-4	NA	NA	TGTGCCAGCAGCGTAGGGGGGGCAACTAATGAAAAACTGTTTTTT	CASSVGGATNEKLFF
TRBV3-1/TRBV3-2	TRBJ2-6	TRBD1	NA	TGTGCCAGCAGCCTACAGGGGGCCCCCTCTGGGGCCAACGTCCTGACTTTC	CASSLQGAPSGANVLTF
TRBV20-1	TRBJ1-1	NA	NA	TGCAGTGCCGGCGCCGGCGGCGAAGCTTTCTTT	CSAGAGGEAFF
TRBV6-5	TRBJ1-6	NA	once	TGTGCCAGCAGCGCAGAAGGGGATGAGGCTCGACGTTTT	CASSAEGDEARRF
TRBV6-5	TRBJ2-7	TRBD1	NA	TGTGCCAGCAGTTGGGGAACAGGGGGCGGAGAGCAGTACTTC	CASSWGTGGGEQYF
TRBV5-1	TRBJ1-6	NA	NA	TGCGCCAGCAGCTGGGACACGAGCTCCTATAATTCACCCCTCCACTTT	CASSWDTSSYNSPLHF
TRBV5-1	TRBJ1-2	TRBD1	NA	TGCGCCAGCAGTCAGGGACAGGCCAACTATGGCTACACCTTC	CASSQGQANYGYTF